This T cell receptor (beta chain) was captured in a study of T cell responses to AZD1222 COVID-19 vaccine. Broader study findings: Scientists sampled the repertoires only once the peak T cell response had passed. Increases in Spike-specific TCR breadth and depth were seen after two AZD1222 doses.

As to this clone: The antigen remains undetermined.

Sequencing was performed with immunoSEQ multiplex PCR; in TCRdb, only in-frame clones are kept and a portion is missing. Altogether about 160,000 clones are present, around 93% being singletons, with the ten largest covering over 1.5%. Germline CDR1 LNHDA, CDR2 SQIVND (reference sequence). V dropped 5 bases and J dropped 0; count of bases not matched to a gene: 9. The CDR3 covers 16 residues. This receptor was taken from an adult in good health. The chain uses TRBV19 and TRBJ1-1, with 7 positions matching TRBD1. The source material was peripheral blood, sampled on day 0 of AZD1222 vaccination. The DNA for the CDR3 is TGTGCCAGTAGTGTCCCAACAGGGGTTTTGAACACTGAAGCTTTCTTT. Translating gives CASSVPTGVLNTEAFF.